The rows below give T cell receptor beta chains drawn from one sample of a study of blood T cell repertoires in COVID-19. The table came from immunoSEQ multiplex PCR; TCRdb's copy has only in-frame clones and leaves some out. The table has 100,000 to 140,000 clones, about 91% seen once; the top ten hold under 7%. Material: peripheral blood. All receptors derive from a man in his fifties or sixties with active or convalescent COVID-19. Both conserved end residues are part of each CDR3. A D gene is named only where the DNA matches it firmly. Some rows have no size entry. The others give once, few or many, or a class for an expanded clone.

d_call: .
j_call: TRBJ2-1
v_call: TRBV29-1
clone_size: .
cdr3_nt: TGCAGCGTTGGCGGGGGCGCATACAATGAGCAGTTCTTC
cdr3_aa: CSVGGGAYNEQFF

d_call: TRBD1
j_call: TRBJ1-3
v_call: TRBV28
clone_size: .
cdr3_nt: TGTGCCAGTTGCAAGGGGGCGAACACCATATATTTT
cdr3_aa: CASCKGANTIYF

d_call: .
j_call: TRBJ1-2
v_call: TRBV21-1
clone_size: once
cdr3_nt: TGTGCCAGCAGCAAGGGGTGTGAGGAGGGCTCAGATGAGGGCTATGGCTACACCTTC
cdr3_aa: CASSKGCEEGSDEGYGYTF

d_call: .
j_call: TRBJ1-1
v_call: TRBV28
clone_size: .
cdr3_nt: TGTGCCAGCAGTTGGGGAGGTCGTTCGGTCACTGAAGCTTTCTTT
cdr3_aa: CASSWGGRSVTEAFF

d_call: .
j_call: TRBJ2-3
v_call: TRBV7-9
clone_size: .
cdr3_nt: TGTGCCAGCAGTGGCTTAGGACTTGAGACCACAGATACGCAGTATTTT
cdr3_aa: CASSGLGLETTDTQYF

d_call: TRBD2
j_call: TRBJ2-1
v_call: TRBV5-1
clone_size: .
cdr3_nt: TGCGCCAGCAGCTGGACGGGACTAGCGGGAGGGTATGAGCAGTTCTTC
cdr3_aa: CASSWTGLAGGYEQFF

d_call: TRBD1
j_call: TRBJ2-7
v_call: TRBV6-1
clone_size: .
cdr3_nt: TGTGCCAGCAGTCGGGGGGACAGGGGGCGCTACGAGCAGTACTTC
cdr3_aa: CASSRGDRGRYEQYF

d_call: TRBD1
j_call: TRBJ2-7
v_call: TRBV24-1
clone_size: .
cdr3_nt: TGTGCCACCAGTGATGGGACAGGGGAGCAGTACTTC
cdr3_aa: CATSDGTGEQYF

d_call: TRBD1
j_call: TRBJ1-2
v_call: TRBV11-2
clone_size: .
cdr3_nt: TGTGCCAGCAGTTTCCATACAGGGGACTATGGCTACACCTTC
cdr3_aa: CASSFHTGDYGYTF

d_call: TRBD1
j_call: TRBJ2-5
v_call: TRBV13
clone_size: .
cdr3_nt: TGTGCCAGCAGCTCCTCAGGGGGAGAGACCCAGTACTTC
cdr3_aa: CASSSSGGETQYF

d_call: .
j_call: TRBJ1-2
v_call: TRBV6-5
clone_size: .
cdr3_nt: TGTGCCAGCAGTTACTCGAGACTTTTCGGCTACACCTTC
cdr3_aa: CASSYSRLFGYTF

d_call: .
j_call: TRBJ1-5
v_call: TRBV19
clone_size: .
cdr3_nt: TGTGCCAGTGGACGACTAGAATCTATTTACCAGCCCCAGCATTTT
cdr3_aa: CASGRLESIYQPQHF

d_call: .
j_call: TRBJ2-7
v_call: TRBV24-1
clone_size: .
cdr3_nt: TGTGCCACCAGTGAAGCAGGGTACGAGCAGTACTTC
cdr3_aa: CATSEAGYEQYF

d_call: TRBD1
j_call: TRBJ1-5
v_call: TRBV7-2
clone_size: .
cdr3_nt: TGTGCCAGCAGCACGGGATTAATGACAGGGGGCGTTCAGCCCCAGCATTTT
cdr3_aa: CASSTGLMTGGVQPQHF

d_call: .
j_call: TRBJ2-1
v_call: TRBV11-2
clone_size: .
cdr3_nt: TGTGCCAGCAGCTCCTTGCACACTAGCAGGGGGGCCAATGAGCAGTTCTTC
cdr3_aa: CASSSLHTSRGANEQFF

d_call: .
j_call: TRBJ1-1
v_call: TRBV20-1
clone_size: .
cdr3_nt: TGCAGTGTAGAACTGAACACTGAAGCTTTCTTT
cdr3_aa: CSVELNTEAFF

d_call: .
j_call: TRBJ2-1
v_call: TRBV6-6
clone_size: .
cdr3_nt: TGTGCCAGCATCCATAGAGCGGGCTCCTACAATGAGCAGTTCTTC
cdr3_aa: CASIHRAGSYNEQFF

d_call: .
j_call: TRBJ1-2
v_call: TRBV5-1
clone_size: few
cdr3_nt: TGCGCCAGCAGCTTGGATCGCAGGGATCACTATGGCTACACCTTC
cdr3_aa: CASSLDRRDHYGYTF

d_call: .
j_call: TRBJ1-3
v_call: TRBV19
clone_size: .
cdr3_nt: TGTGCCAGTAGTACAGGCATCACTGGAAACACCATATATTTT
cdr3_aa: CASSTGITGNTIYF

d_call: TRBD1
j_call: TRBJ2-4
v_call: TRBV30
clone_size: .
cdr3_nt: TGTGCCTGGGCCAAGACAGGGGACAAAAACATTCAGTACTTC
cdr3_aa: CAWAKTGDKNIQYF

d_call: TRBD1
j_call: TRBJ1-2
v_call: TRBV2
clone_size: .
cdr3_nt: TGTGCCAGCAGACGACAGGGGGAATACTATGGCTACACCTTC
cdr3_aa: CASRRQGEYYGYTF

d_call: .
j_call: TRBJ1-5
v_call: TRBV11-2
clone_size: .
cdr3_nt: TGTGCCAGCAGCTTAGGGACCGCGGGTAATCAGCCCCAGCATTTT
cdr3_aa: CASSLGTAGNQPQHF

d_call: TRBD1
j_call: TRBJ2-1
v_call: TRBV4-1
clone_size: .
cdr3_nt: TGCGCCAGCAGCCAAGATCAGACAGGGGAACGCAATGAGCAGTTCTTC
cdr3_aa: CASSQDQTGERNEQFF

d_call: TRBD2
j_call: TRBJ2-1
v_call: TRBV15
clone_size: .
cdr3_nt: TGTGCCACCAGCAGAGAGAGCGGGGCCTTCAATGAGCAGTTCTTC
cdr3_aa: CATSRESGAFNEQFF

d_call: TRBD2
j_call: TRBJ2-1
v_call: TRBV28
clone_size: .
cdr3_nt: TGTGCCAGCAGTTTATACGGGCATTTCGAACCGGGAGGGTTGTCGGATGAGCAGTTCTTC
cdr3_aa: CASSLYGHFEPGGLSDEQFF

d_call: .
j_call: TRBJ1-2
v_call: TRBV9
clone_size: .
cdr3_nt: TGTGCCAGCCAGGACAGCTACTATGGCTACACCTTC
cdr3_aa: CASQDSYYGYTF

d_call: .
j_call: TRBJ2-2
v_call: TRBV11-2
clone_size: .
cdr3_nt: TGTGCCAGCAGCTTAGATAGCACGAACACCGGGGAGCTGTTTTTT
cdr3_aa: CASSLDSTNTGELFF

d_call: TRBD2
j_call: TRBJ2-3
v_call: TRBV10-3
clone_size: .
cdr3_nt: TGTGCCATCAGTGAGACGACGGGGACTAGCGGAGCGAAAGATACGCAGTATTTT
cdr3_aa: CAISETTGTSGAKDTQYF

d_call: .
j_call: TRBJ2-2
v_call: TRBV28
clone_size: .
cdr3_nt: TGTGCCAGCAGTTTGAGCAGGAACGGGGAGCTGTTTTTT
cdr3_aa: CASSLSRNGELFF

d_call: .
j_call: TRBJ1-6
v_call: TRBV7-2
clone_size: .
cdr3_nt: TGTGCCAGCAGCTTGTCGGCGGCTAGCTCCTATAATTCACCCCTCCACTTT
cdr3_aa: CASSLSAASSYNSPLHF

d_call: .
j_call: TRBJ2-7
v_call: TRBV11-3
clone_size: .
cdr3_nt: TGTGCCAGCAGCTTAGGTGGTAGCGGCTACGAGCAGTACTTC
cdr3_aa: CASSLGGSGYEQYF

d_call: .
j_call: TRBJ2-1
v_call: TRBV19
clone_size: .
cdr3_nt: TGTGCCAGTAGTACGACAGCTTACAATGAGCAGTTCTTC
cdr3_aa: CASSTTAYNEQFF

d_call: TRBD1
j_call: TRBJ1-2
v_call: TRBV4-3
clone_size: .
cdr3_nt: TGCGCCAGCAGCCAAGGACAGGGGCCTTATGGCTACACCTTC
cdr3_aa: CASSQGQGPYGYTF

d_call: .
j_call: TRBJ2-1
v_call: TRBV29-1
clone_size: .
cdr3_nt: TGCAGCGTATACAGATACAATGAGCAGTTCTTC
cdr3_aa: CSVYRYNEQFF

d_call: .
j_call: TRBJ1-2
v_call: TRBV21-1
clone_size: .
cdr3_nt: TGTGCCAGCAGAGACAGGCCTGCTAGGTATGGCTACACCTTC
cdr3_aa: CASRDRPARYGYTF

d_call: .
j_call: TRBJ2-3
v_call: TRBV6-5
clone_size: .
cdr3_nt: TGTGCCAGCAACGAGGGGGAGACAGATACGCAGTATTTT
cdr3_aa: CASNEGETDTQYF

d_call: TRBD1
j_call: TRBJ1-1
v_call: TRBV4-1
clone_size: once
cdr3_nt: TGCGCCAGCAGCCCCCCGGGACAGGGAACAACTGAAGCTTTCTTT
cdr3_aa: CASSPPGQGTTEAFF

d_call: TRBD1
j_call: TRBJ2-7
v_call: TRBV6-5
clone_size: .
cdr3_nt: TGTGCCAGCAGGCCCTTACAGGGGGCGCGTTACGAGCAGTACTTC
cdr3_aa: CASRPLQGARYEQYF

d_call: .
j_call: TRBJ2-2
v_call: TRBV19
clone_size: few
cdr3_nt: TGTGCCAGTAGTATAAGCCGCAGCGCCTTCTACACCGGGGAGCTGTTTTTT
cdr3_aa: CASSISRSAFYTGELFF

d_call: TRBD2
j_call: TRBJ2-3
v_call: TRBV5-1
clone_size: .
cdr3_nt: TGCGCCAGCAGCTCCGGACTAGCGGGAGGGTTGAATACGCAGTATTTT
cdr3_aa: CASSSGLAGGLNTQYF

d_call: .
j_call: TRBJ1-1
v_call: TRBV3-1/TRBV3-2
clone_size: .
cdr3_nt: TGTGCCAGCAGCCAAGATTCAACAGGACCGAACACTGAAGCTTTCTTT
cdr3_aa: CASSQDSTGPNTEAFF

d_call: TRBD1
j_call: TRBJ2-3
v_call: TRBV6-5
clone_size: .
cdr3_nt: TGTGCCACCGTTGCCGGGACAGGGCGCACAGATACGCAGTATTTT
cdr3_aa: CATVAGTGRTDTQYF

d_call: .
j_call: TRBJ2-2
v_call: TRBV7-9
clone_size: .
cdr3_nt: TGTGCCAGCAGCTTAGAGTCGGGGGACACCGGGGAGCTGTTTTTT
cdr3_aa: CASSLESGDTGELFF

d_call: .
j_call: TRBJ2-7
v_call: TRBV10-3
clone_size: .
cdr3_nt: TGTGCCATCAGTGAGAGGTCAGGGGGGCTCCGCGAGCAGTACTTC
cdr3_aa: CAISERSGGLREQYF

d_call: TRBD1
j_call: TRBJ2-3
v_call: TRBV24-1
clone_size: .
cdr3_nt: TGTGCCACCAGTGAACCGGGACAGGGGGATAGCGGGGCCACAGATACGCAGTATTTT
cdr3_aa: CATSEPGQGDSGATDTQYF

d_call: TRBD1
j_call: TRBJ1-3
v_call: TRBV7-2
clone_size: .
cdr3_nt: TGTGCCAGCAGCTTGGGACAGACCAACTCTGGAAACACCATATATTTT
cdr3_aa: CASSLGQTNSGNTIYF

d_call: .
j_call: TRBJ2-5
v_call: TRBV2
clone_size: .
cdr3_nt: TGTGCCAGCAGTGTAGTAGCGGTACAAGAGACCCAGTACTTC
cdr3_aa: CASSVVAVQETQYF

d_call: .
j_call: TRBJ2-7
v_call: TRBV28
clone_size: .
cdr3_nt: TGTGCCAGCAGTCGACGGAGGGGGGGGCAGAGCTACGAGCAGTACTTC
cdr3_aa: CASSRRRGGQSYEQYF